These 13 T cell receptor beta chains share one sample of origin, sequenced in a study of T cell clonotyping in hematopoietic cell transplantation. Method: immunoSEQ multiplex PCR; TCRdb's copy keeps in-frame clones and lacks some. The sample lists about 4,200 clones; approximately 20% were seen once. Sequenced here: peripheral blood mononuclear cells, sampled 30 days after allogeneic stem cell transplant. These receptor sequences come from a male patient aged 45 to 59 who had an allogeneic stem cell transplant from a related donor, so the T cells may come from the graft donor. Some clones in this sample may be carry-over from other donors' samples.

The chain employs TRBV29-1 and TRBJ2-2, with D tentatively TRBD1 or TRBD2 (7 bases each). The germline V gene encodes CDR1 SQVTM and CDR2 ANQGSEA. CDR3 size: 13 residues. The V and J ends lost 5 bases and 3 bases respectively, with 10 bases between them. The CDR3 DNA reads TGCAGCGTTTCAGGGGGGGACACCGGGGAGCTGTTTTTT. Protein sequence: CSVSGGDTGELFF.

The chain employs TRBV6-6 and TRBJ1-5; tentative D call: TRBD1 (5 bases). V was cut by 2 bases and J by 11 bases, with 13 bases left in between. CDR3 length: 13 residues. Per germline, CDR1 MNHNY and CDR2 SVGAGI (reference sequence). As DNA, the CDR3 is TGTGCCAGCAGTTACACCCCTGGGGCAGCCCAGCATTTT. It yields the protein CASSYTPGAAQHF.

This clone was seen a handful of times. The chain joins TRBV9 to TRBJ2-1; no clear D. The CDR3 totals 17 residues. Germline CDR1 and CDR2: SGDLS and YYNGEE. The V gene lost 4 bases and the J gene lost 6 bases, with 23 bases spanning the gap. The CDR3 loop reads CASSPGPENPPLNEQFF. The CDR3 DNA reads TGTGCCAGCAGCCCCGGGCCGGAAAACCCACCGCTCAATGAGCAGTTCTTC.

This chain joins TRBV20-1 and TRBJ1-2; D unclear. Per germline, CDR1 DFQATT and CDR2 SNEGSKA (reference sequence). V was clipped by 3 bases and J by 8 bases, with 10 bases between them. This CDR3 contains 11 residues. CDR3 DNA: TGCAGTGCTAGTCGCTATTCGGGCTACACCTTC. This sequence encodes CSASRYSGYTF.

The gene calls are TRBV29-1 and TRBJ2-5; D uncertain. This CDR3 contains 13 residues. Germline values: CDR1 SQVTM, CDR2 ANQGSEA. Deletions cut 3 bases from V and 4 bases from J, with 12 bases between. The CDR3: CSVDLGGPETQYF. The CDR3 nucleotides are TGCAGCGTTGATTTGGGTGGGCCAGAGACCCAGTACTTC. Drawing the rest from reference TRBV29-1 and TRBJ2-5, the complete variable domain is SAVISQKPSRDICQRGTSLTIQCQVDSQVTMMFWYRQQPGQSLTLIATANQGSEATYESGFVIDKFPISRPNLTFSTLTVSNMSPEDSSIYLCSVDLGGPETQYFGPGTRLLVL.

The chain carries TRBV19 and TRBJ2-3; D is unclear. The CDR3 sequence is 14 residues long. V was clipped by 3 bases and J by 0 bases, with 7 bases between them. The V gene's germline CDR1 is LNHDA and CDR2 SQIVND (reference sequence). CDR3 DNA sequence: TGTGCCAGTAGTATGATCTATAGCACAGATACGCAGTATTTT. It translates to CASSMIYSTDTQYF.

A few counts support this clone. The V gene is TRBV28, the J gene TRBJ1-6; a weak D match, TRBD1 (5 bases). The CDR3 consists of 16 residues. Trimming took off 2 bases at V and 4 bases at J, with 12 bases between the two ends. CDR1 is MDHEN and CDR2 is SYDVKM in the germline V gene. CDR3 protein: CASSLPGRGYNSPLHF. CDR3 in DNA: TGTGCCAGCAGTTTACCAGGGAGAGGTTATAATTCACCCCTCCACTTT.

This clone was recorded a few times. The chain recombines TRBV27 with TRBJ1-5, with 7 bases identical to TRBD1. With 2 bases clipped from V and 3 bases from J, the junction kept 4 bases outside the gene matches. The CDR3 totals 15 residues. Looked up from germline, CDR1 is MNHEY and CDR2 is SMNVEV (reference sequence). The CDR3 is CASSLQGGYNQPQHF. The CDR3 DNA follows: TGTGCCAGCAGTTTACAGGGGGGATACAATCAGCCCCAGCATTTT.

The chain uses TRBV6-1 and TRBJ2-7; D gene unclear. V dropped 7 bases and J dropped 7 bases, with 20 bases sitting between them. This CDR3 has 14 amino acids. Germline V gene lookup returns CDR1 MNHNS and CDR2 SASEGT. CDR3 bases: TGTGCCAGCACCCAAAGGACGGGCCCCTGGGAGCAGTACTTC. Encoded protein: CASTQRTGPWEQYF.

This clone was seen only a few times. The chain uses TRBV30 and TRBJ1-2, with D unclear. From germline, CDR1 is GTSNPN and CDR2 SVGIG (reference sequence). Deletions cut 0 bases from V and 0 bases from J, with 14 bases between. CDR3 length: 16 amino acids. This CDR3 reads CAWSVQGQETNYGYTF. The CDR3 DNA is TGTGCCTGGAGTGTACAAGGGCAGGAGACTAACTATGGCTACACCTTC.

The rearrangement joins TRBV25-1 to TRBJ2-7; no clear D. Trimming took 8 bases from V and 11 from J, leaving 25 bases between them. This CDR3 contains 14 residues. Germline V gene sequence: CDR1 MGHDK, CDR2 SYGVNS. This chain's CDR3 is CASRPNVPPSLKYF. The CDR3, as DNA: TGTGCCAGCCGGCCGAATGTCCCCCCCTCGTTGAAGTACTTC.

The V and J genes are TRBV30 and TRBJ1-3; 7 bases are shared with TRBD1. The J segment lost 0 bases and the V segment lost 8 bases, leaving 4 bases of the junction unmatched. Germline V CDR1 and CDR2: GTSNPN, SVGIG (reference sequence). The CDR3 sequence is 13 residues long. This chain's CDR3 is CAGDRGSGNTIYF. The CDR3 DNA sequence: TGTGCCGGGGACAGAGGCTCTGGAAACACCATATATTTT.

The V gene is TRBV7-6, the J gene TRBJ2-5; maybe TRBD2 (5 bases). CDR3 length: 15 amino acids. V lost 1 base and J 6 bases, leaving 15 bases between the germline ends. Germline V CDR1 and CDR2: SGHVS, FNYEAQ. DNA for the CDR3: TGTGCCAGCAGCTTAGAATTATTAGGGAGCCAGACCCAGTACTTC. Translation gives CASSLELLGSQTQYF.